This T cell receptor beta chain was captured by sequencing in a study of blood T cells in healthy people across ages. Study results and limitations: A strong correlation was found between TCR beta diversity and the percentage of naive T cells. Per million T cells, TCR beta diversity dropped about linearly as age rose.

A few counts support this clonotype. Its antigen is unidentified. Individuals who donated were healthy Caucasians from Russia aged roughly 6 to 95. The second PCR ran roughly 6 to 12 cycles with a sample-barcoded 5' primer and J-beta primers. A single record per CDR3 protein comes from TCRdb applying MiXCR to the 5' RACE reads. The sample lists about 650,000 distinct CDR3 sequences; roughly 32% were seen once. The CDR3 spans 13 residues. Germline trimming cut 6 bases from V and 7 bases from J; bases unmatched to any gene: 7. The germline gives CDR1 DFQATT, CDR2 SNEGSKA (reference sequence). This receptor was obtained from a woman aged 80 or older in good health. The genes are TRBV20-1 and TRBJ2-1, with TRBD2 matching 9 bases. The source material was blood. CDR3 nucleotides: TGCAGTGCCAAGCCTAGCGGGATAAATGAGCAGTTCTTC. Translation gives CSAKPSGINEQFF.